This paragraph reports one T cell receptor beta chain. The data stem from a study of blood T cell repertoires in COVID-19. Across the study: Both acute and convalescent COVID-19 samples were obtained from the United States, Italy and Spain. Sample material is recorded as cDNA or gDNA derived from T cells, B-cell-depleted T cells, or PBMCs.

V was clipped by 5 bases and J by 1 base, with 17 bases between them. Per germline, CDR1 SGHTA and CDR2 FQGTGA. The CDR3 runs to 16 residues. Original data processing: For nucleated cells, counts were estimated from reference gene primer amplification. Profiling relied on immunoSEQ multiplex PCR, and the TCRdb table lists in-frame clones only, not all of them. V and J calls and clone size are as listed in that table; D and trimming were resolved from the DNA. The sample has under 80,000 clones, over 75% seen once. This clonotype was sampled from a man aged 50-60 years with acute or convalescent COVID-19. This chain links TRBV7-3 with TRBJ1-1; D might be TRBD1 (6 bases). The specimen was peripheral blood. The CDR3 DNA is TGTGCCAGCAGCCTCACCGCCGGGACACAGAACACTGAAGCTTTCTTT. It translates to CASSLTAGTQNTEAFF.